These 22 T cell receptor beta chains came from one sample sequenced in a study of T cell responses to AZD1222 COVID-19 vaccine. Clones were read by immunoSEQ multiplex PCR, and TCRdb kept only the in-frame ones, dropping some. The data contain about 78,000 clones, 90% of them seen just once; the ten biggest clones take up about 3.5%. Source: peripheral blood, taken 28 days after the second AZD1222 dose. The receptor set was obtained from an adult who received the AZD1222 COVID-19 vaccine.

The gene calls are TRBV13 and TRBJ1-6; 7 bases fit TRBD1. The trim removed 2 bases at V and 5 bases at J, leaving 0 bases unmatched. Per the germline V gene, CDR1 is PRHDT and CDR2 is FYEKMQ (reference sequence). The CDR3 is 14 residues long. The CDR3 reads CASSLTGDNSPLHF. In DNA form, the CDR3 reads TGTGCCAGCAGCTTAACAGGGGATAATTCACCCCTCCACTTT.

The chain employs TRBV2 and TRBJ2-2, with TRBD2 identical over 9 bases. The V gene's germline CDR1 is SNHLY and CDR2 FYNNEI. Unmatched junction bases numbered 4, after V lost 3 bases and J lost 5 bases. CDR3 length: 15 amino acids. CDR3 region: CASSDFSGRTGELFF. CDR3 DNA: TGTGCCAGCAGTGATTTCAGCGGGAGGACCGGGGAGCTGTTTTTT. Combining the CDR3 with reference TRBV2 and TRBJ2-2 gives the whole variable domain EPEVTQTPSHQVTQMGQEVILRCVPISNHLYFYWYRQILGQKVEFLVSFYNNEISEKSEIFDDQFSVERPDGSNFTLKIRSTKLEDSAMYFCASSDFSGRTGELFFGEGSRLTVL.

V and J are TRBV24-1 and TRBJ2-1; 13 positions agree with TRBD2. The CDR3 is 16 amino acids. Trimming cost V 7 bases and J 2 bases; bases outside gene matches: 4. Germline V gives CDR1 KGHDR, CDR2 SFDVKD. The CDR3 sequence: CATSGTSGMAYNEQFF. In DNA form, the CDR3 reads TGTGCCACCAGCGGGACTAGCGGGATGGCCTACAATGAGCAGTTCTTC.

A single count supports this clone. CDR3 region: CASSGGQRSYEQYF. The CDR3 region has the DNA TGTGCCAGCAGCGGGGGACAGAGGTCCTACGAGCAGTACTTC. V gene TRBV9 combines with J gene TRBJ2-7; 7 bases agree with TRBD1. With 3 bases clipped from V and 1 base from J, the junction kept 4 bases outside the gene matches. CDR3 size: 14 residues. Germline V gives CDR1 SGDLS, CDR2 YYNGEE.

This chain joins TRBV9 and TRBJ2-5; D ambiguous. Trimming removed 3 bases at V and 4 bases at J, with 10 bases between. The CDR3 is made up of 13 amino acids. CDR1 and CDR2 from the germline V gene are SGDLS and YYNGEE. Here the CDR3 reads CASSGGGGETQYF. In nucleotides, the CDR3 is TGTGCCAGCAGCGGTGGTGGCGGAGAGACCCAGTACTTC. The full variable domain, its missing parts supplied by reference TRBV9 and TRBJ2-5, is DSGVTQTPKHLITATGQRVTLRCSPRSGDLSVYWYQQSLDQGLQFLIQYYNGEERAKGNILERFSAQQFPDLHSELNLSSLELGDSALYFCASSGGGGETQYFGPGTRLLVL.

This rearrangement joins TRBV6-1 to TRBJ1-2; weak D call: TRBD1 (5 bases). CDR1 MNHNS and CDR2 SASEGT come from the germline V gene. V was cut by 3 bases and J by 5 bases, with 13 bases left in between. The CDR3 runs to 14 residues. The CDR3 sequence: CASSEEGWDYGYTF. The CDR3 region has the DNA TGTGCCAGCAGTGAGGAGGGGTGGGATTATGGCTACACCTTC.

V usage is TRBV7-8 and J usage is TRBJ2-1, with D maybe TRBD2 (6 bases). The CDR3 sequence is 12 residues long. V dropped 5 bases and J dropped 11 bases, with 13 bases sitting between them. The germline CDR1 and CDR2 sequences are SGHVS and FQNEAQ. The DNA for the CDR3 is TGTGCCAGCAGCCCCCAAACTAGCAAGCAGTTCTTC. The encoded protein is CASSPQTSKQFF.

The V and J genes are TRBV27 and TRBJ1-1, with D possibly being TRBD1 (5 bases). V gave up 5 bases and J gave up 4 bases, with 14 bases separating them. This CDR3 contains 14 residues. Germline assignment: CDR1 MNHEY and CDR2 SMNVEV (reference sequence). The CDR3: CASSEQESATEAFF. The CDR3 bases are TGTGCCAGCAGTGAACAGGAAAGCGCCACTGAAGCTTTCTTT.

This chain uses TRBV4-2 with TRBJ1-5, with no clear D. V was clipped by 1 base and J by 4 bases, with 5 bases between them. CDR3 size: 13 residues. The germline V gene has CDR1 LGHNA and CDR2 YNFKEQ. The DNA for the CDR3 is TGTGCCAGCAGCCAAGGCGAAAATCAGCCCCAGCATTTT. It specifies CASSQGENQPQHF.

This chain joins TRBV29-1 and TRBJ2-5; tentatively, D is TRBD1 or TRBD2 (5 bases each). Trimming took 4 bases from V and 5 from J, leaving 8 bases between them. The CDR3 has 11 residues. Germline lookup yields CDR1 SQVTM and CDR2 ANQGSEA. This chain's CDR3 is CSVGGGETQYF. The CDR3 DNA sequence: TGCAGCGTTGGGGGCGGGGAGACCCAGTACTTC. Using reference TRBV29-1 and TRBJ2-5 for the parts outside the CDR3, the full variable domain is SAVISQKPSRDICQRGTSLTIQCQVDSQVTMMFWYRQQPGQSLTLIATANQGSEATYESGFVIDKFPISRPNLTFSTLTVSNMSPEDSSIYLCSVGGGETQYFGPGTRLLVL.

This chain links TRBV11-3 with TRBJ2-3; 7 nucleotides line up with TRBD2. From germline, CDR1 is SGHNT and CDR2 YENEEA. The length of the CDR3 is 13 residues. V trimming: 11 bases; J trimming: 4 bases; junction bases outside the gene matches: 9. In nucleotides, the CDR3 is TGTGCCTCCGGGGGGAATATGGCAGATACGCAGTATTTT. Protein product: CASGGNMADTQYF.

The chain combines TRBV7-8 with TRBJ2-7; the match to TRBD2 covers 7 bases. The CDR3 contains 15 residues. J gave up 1 base and V 1 base, and 4 bases lay outside the gene matches. The germline gives CDR1 SGHVS, CDR2 FQNEAQ. The CDR3 protein is CASSLVSSGSYEQYF. Written as DNA, the CDR3 is TGTGCCAGCAGCTTAGTCTCTAGCGGATCCTACGAGCAGTACTTC.

This rearrangement joins TRBV5-6 to TRBJ2-7, with a tentative D call TRBD1 (5 bases). This CDR3 is 15 amino acids long. The germline CDR1 and CDR2 sequences are SGHDT and YYEEEE. The V end was cut by 3 bases, the J end by 5 bases, with 18 bases between. CDR3 amino acids: CASSSMGRSEDEQYF. CDR3 DNA sequence: TGTGCCAGCAGCTCGATGGGGCGGTCTGAAGACGAGCAGTACTTC.

The chain joins TRBV18 to TRBJ2-5; D unclear. The germline V gene has CDR1 KGHSH and CDR2 LQKENI. This CDR3 has 13 amino acids. V shed 3 bases and J shed 0 bases, with 5 bases lying between them. The CDR3 is CASSPGYQETQYF. The CDR3 nucleotides are TGTGCCAGCTCACCGGGCTACCAAGAGACCCAGTACTTC.

J is TRBJ1-2 and V is TRBV3-1 (or the pseudogene TRBV3-2); no firm D call. The V and J ends lost 0 bases and 4 bases respectively, with 9 bases between them. The CDR3 is 14 amino acids. Germline assignment: CDR1 LGHDT and CDR2 YNNKEL (reference sequence). The chain's CDR3 is CASSQDTAPYGYTF. In DNA, the CDR3 is TGTGCCAGCAGCCAAGATACGGCACCCTATGGCTACACCTTC.

The J gene is TRBJ2-3, the V gene TRBV30; D remains unclear. Per germline, CDR1 GTSNPN and CDR2 SVGIG (reference sequence). The CDR3 sequence is 12 residues long. Trimming left V 3 bases short and J 1 base short, with 5 bases between. The DNA for the CDR3 is TGTGCCTGGAGGGAAGGCACAGATACGCAGTATTTT. Translation: CAWREGTDTQYF.

The chain combines TRBV5-4 with TRBJ2-3; D gene ambiguous. The V end lost 3 bases, the J end lost 0 bases, and 14 bases lay between the germline ends. Germline V lookup: CDR1 SGHNT, CDR2 YYREEE (reference sequence). The CDR3 runs to 16 residues. CDR3 sequence reads: CASSSARMASTDTQYF. CDR3 in DNA: TGTGCCAGCAGCTCCGCCAGGATGGCTAGCACAGATACGCAGTATTTT.

The rearrangement links TRBV6-2 or TRBV6-3 to TRBJ1-1, with D unresolved. The CDR3 totals 13 residues. Trimming stripped 6 bases from V and 6 bases from J, with 14 bases between. Germline V gene lookup returns CDR1 MNHEY and CDR2 SVGEGT. CDR3 sequence: CASSPWGVAEAFF. CDR3 DNA sequence: TGTGCCAGCAGCCCCTGGGGTGTAGCTGAAGCTTTCTTT.

This chain links TRBV4-2 with TRBJ1-5; D uncertain. Trimming took 1 base from V and 1 from J, leaving 11 bases between them. In germline, CDR1 is LGHNA, CDR2 YNFKEQ. The CDR3 contains 16 residues. CDR3: CASSQGKGRSNQPQHF. The CDR3 DNA sequence: TGTGCCAGCAGCCAAGGGAAGGGCCGGAGCAATCAGCCCCAGCATTTT.

The rearrangement uses TRBV7-2 and TRBJ2-5; 10 bases match TRBD2. Trimming at V came to 5 bases and at J to 5 bases, leaving 11 bases not matched to a gene. The germline V gene has CDR1 SGHTA and CDR2 FQGNSA. The CDR3 contains 16 residues. The CDR3 protein is CASSPEREGGEETQYF. The CDR3 nucleotides are TGTGCCAGCAGCCCAGAGCGGGAGGGGGGTGAGGAGACCCAGTACTTC.

The gene calls are TRBV3-1 (or the pseudogene TRBV3-2) and TRBJ2-3; possibly TRBD2 for D (6 bases). Per the germline V gene, CDR1 is LGHDT and CDR2 is YNNKEL (reference sequence). The CDR3 has 12 amino acids. V lost 6 bases and J 5 bases, leaving 9 bases between the germline ends. The CDR3 loop reads CASREGRDTQYF. The CDR3 nucleotides read TGTGCCAGCAGGGAGGGAAGAGATACGCAGTATTTT.

The V gene is TRBV12-3 or TRBV12-4, the J gene TRBJ1-2; D call uncertain. V lost 7 bases and J 5 bases, leaving 8 bases between the germline ends. The length of the CDR3 is 11 residues. The CDR3 coding sequence is TGTGCCAGCACCCCTGGGTATGGCTACACCTTC. Translating it yields CASTPGYGYTF.